These 10 T cell receptor beta chains came from one sample sequenced in a study of blood T cell repertoires in COVID-19. TCRdb's copy holds only in-frame clones and misses some; the assay was immunoSEQ multiplex PCR. This table holds under 140,000 clones, roughly nine tenths found once. The sample consisted of peripheral blood. The receptor source for this set is a human donor in a cohort sampled during active COVID-19.

V and J are TRBV5-4 and TRBJ2-7; D possibly corresponds to TRBD2 (6 bases). V lost 3 bases to trimming and J lost 3 bases, with 13 bases between them. The CDR3 length is 14 residues. From germline, CDR1 is SGHNT and CDR2 YYREEE (reference sequence). CDR3 DNA sequence: TGTGCCAGCAGCTACACCGGGACTGACTACGAGCAGTACTTC. Encoded protein: CASSYTGTDYEQYF. The variable domain in full, completed from reference TRBV5-4 and TRBJ2-7, reads ETGVTQSPTHLIKTRGQQVTLRCSSQSGHNTVSWYQQALGQGPQFIFQYYREEENGRGNFPPRFSGLQFPNYSSELNVNALELDDSALYLCASSYTGTDYEQYFGPGTRLTVT.

The rearrangement uses TRBV4-2 and TRBJ1-1; no clear D. The germline V gene encodes CDR1 LGHNA and CDR2 YNFKEQ. The CDR3 spans 14 residues. The ends were cut back, 1 base at V and 1 base at J, with 7 bases in the middle. CDR3 sequence reads: CASSQVRENTEAFF. CDR3 nucleotide sequence: TGTGCCAGCAGCCAAGTTAGAGAGAACACTGAAGCTTTCTTT.

The chain recombines TRBV4-1 with TRBJ1-6, with D perhaps matching TRBD1 (5 bases). The germline gives CDR1 MGHRA, CDR2 YSYEKL. V was clipped by 1 base and J by 7 bases, with 11 bases between them. The CDR3 consists of 15 residues. CDR3 in DNA: TGCGCCAGCAGCCAAGGTGGGGGGAGAAATTCACCCCTCCACTTT. This translates into CASSQGGGRNSPLHF.

This sequence joins TRBV5-1 and TRBJ1-1; maybe TRBD1 (6 bases). The CDR3 is 15 residues long. Trimming cost V 4 bases and J 11 bases, with 24 bases left between them. Germline V gene sequence: CDR1 SGHRS, CDR2 YFSETQ. DNA for the CDR3: TGCGCCAGCAGCCCCACGAGGGGGGGGCAAAGGGGTGCTTTCTTT. This encodes CASSPTRGGQRGAFF.

The chain couples TRBV6-4 to TRBJ2-3; 12 nucleotides align to TRBD2. The germline V gene has CDR1 MRHNA and CDR2 SNTAGT. The J segment lost 7 bases and the V segment lost 0 bases, leaving 5 bases of the junction unmatched. CDR3 length: 16 amino acids. CDR3 sequence reads: CASSDSVTSGRYTQYF. CDR3 DNA sequence: TGTGCCAGCAGTGACTCCGTGACTAGCGGGAGATATACGCAGTATTTT.

The genes are TRBV11-1 and TRBJ1-1; weak D call: TRBD1 (6 bases). Germline assignment: CDR1 SGHAT and CDR2 FQDESV (reference sequence). The CDR3 spans 15 residues. The V end lost 5 bases, the J end lost 1 base, and 14 bases lay between the germline ends. The CDR3 region is CASSIGGQPNTEAFF. The CDR3 bases are TGTGCCAGCAGCATTGGAGGACAGCCGAACACTGAAGCTTTCTTT.

The chain recombines TRBV6-6 with TRBJ2-7; the D gene is possibly TRBD2 (6 bases). The germline gives CDR1 MNHNY, CDR2 SVGAGI (reference sequence). The CDR3 covers 14 residues. Trimming removed 6 bases at V and 3 bases at J, with 15 bases between. In nucleotides, the CDR3 is TGTGCCAGCAGCTCGGGGGTGGGAGTCTACGAGCAGTACTTC. Its translation is CASSSGVGVYEQYF.

This rearrangement joins TRBV10-3 to TRBJ1-5; 7 nucleotides match TRBD1. There are 13 residues in the CDR3. V shed 6 bases, J shed 8 bases, and the junction held 7 bases outside the gene matches. CDR1 is ENHRY and CDR2 is SYGVKD in the germline V gene. CDR3: CAISQGDGEPQHF. The CDR3 bases are TGTGCCATCAGCCAGGGGGATGGTGAGCCCCAGCATTTT.

This clone showed up just once. V is TRBV6-5 and J is TRBJ2-1; D possibly corresponds to TRBD2 (5 bases). The length of the CDR3 is 16 residues. Germline values: CDR1 MNHEY, CDR2 SVGAGI. Trimming removed 2 bases from V and 0 bases from J, with 11 bases in between. CDR3 coding DNA: TGTGCCAGCAGTTACGAAGCGGCTTTCTCCTACAATGAGCAGTTCTTC. This gives the protein CASSYEAAFSYNEQFF.

The rearrangement uses TRBV18 and TRBJ1-4; D is undetermined. The germline CDR1 and CDR2 sequences are KGHSH and LQKENI. The length of the CDR3 is 13 residues. The V end lost 6 bases, the J end lost 4 bases, and 9 bases lay between the germline ends. CDR3: CASSSLFNEKLFF. The CDR3 coding sequence is TGTGCCAGCTCGTCACTCTTTAATGAAAAACTGTTTTTT.